This T cell receptor (beta chain) originates from a study of blood T cells in healthy people across ages (dated by TCRdb to the mid-2010s). About the study as a whole: Template switching captured roughly one uniquely barcoded TCR beta cDNA molecule per two T cells in model experiments. To track age-related changes in TCR beta repertoire diversity, the study relied on deep sequencing normalized with unique cDNA molecular identifiers. Four age groups were formed from the donors: young (average roughly 16 years), middle-aged (around 37), aged (more than 55) and long-lived (about 80). To avoid experimental bias, donors of different ages were distributed randomly across sequencing lanes. Using the same blood draw, the study looked at two additional independent replicas of 1 million unique cDNA reads for two donors, one aged 18 to 30 and the other aged 80 or older.

With regard to this clonotype: Its binding antigen is unknown. Base qualities were left out, and no much larger clone turns up one base away.

The library was made by 5' RACE. This sample was sequenced with an Illumina HiSeq 2500. The second PCR ran for about 6 to 12 cycles and used a J-beta primer mix along with a sample-barcoded 5' primer. A unique molecular identifier was introduced onto each TCR beta cDNA molecule by a template-switch 5' adaptor carrying 12 random nucleotides. Each sample yielded at least 3 million CDR3-containing paired-end reads. First-strand cDNA was synthesized from all RNA with the Mint cDNA synthesis kit, primed by a TRBC-specific oligonucleotide. After uracil-DNA glycosylase treatment, a first 18-cycle PCR used universal primers M1SS and BC2_uni_R on all cDNA. Per the authors' processing: Normalization of each sample was performed by random selection of 1 million high-quality reads, each carrying a distinct molecular identifier. Instead of being binned into consensus sequences, reads with shared molecular identifiers were discarded. MiTCR, run with a Q25 quality threshold and the strictest error-elimination algorithm, handled CDR3 identification, clonotype clustering and error correction. A nonparametric unseen species model with Euler transformation was used to estimate a lower bound on total TCR beta diversity. TCRdb's own reprocessing of the public reads used fastp at Q25 and MiXCR and kept productive beta chains. Every entry covers one CDR3 protein and lists the most common genes and DNA from its rows. The V and J calls and clone size come from TCRdb's table, not from the authors' own analysis. The sample contains 650,000 to 950,000 distinct CDR3 sequences, under 45% of them found a single time. The top ten clones comprise roughly 19% of the sample.

Spanning cysteine to phenylalanine, the CDR3 consists of 16 amino acids. CDR3 DNA is the only sequence kept; it has 48 bases, read in frame from the first base. CDR1 and CDR2 are read off the germline V gene as SGHRS and YFSETQ. Broad study findings and their caveats: There was a strong correlation between observed TCR beta diversity and the percentage of naive T cells measured by flow cytometry. Because the CMV infection status of the donors was unknown, age-related changes in expanded clonotypes may potentially have been confounded. As age increased, observed TCR beta diversity per million T cells dropped in a roughly linear way, and a significant reduction was already evident by age 40. Since profiling was done on bulk unsorted PBMCs, naive and antigen-experienced compartments could not be conclusively compared. Estimates of total diversity based on one million sequenced T cells were considered lower bounds and underestimates. Compared with the aged group, the long-lived group had more naive CD4+ T cells, fewer expanded clones and increased TCR diversity, a pattern suggesting age selection.

Donors were 39 systemically healthy Caucasian individuals from Russia aged roughly 6 to 100 years. Each donor gave ten milliliters of peripheral blood, collected into EDTA-treated Vacutainer tubes. Ficoll-Paque density-gradient centrifugation was used to isolate PBMCs, with at least 7 million per sample. Trizol reagent was used to extract total RNA from PBMCs, with at least 5 micrograms per sample. For every donor, an aliquot of PBMCs went through flow cytometry to measure the percentages of naive CD45RAhigh/CD27high T cells. The chain uses TRBV5-1 and TRBJ2-4; 9 bases in the middle match TRBD1. The better agreement between TRBJ2-7 and the DNA end casts doubt on the J call. The TCR sequence derives from a man in his 60s in good health. Sequenced: blood. The DNA is as follows: TGCGCCAGCAGCTTGTCGGGACAGGGACTCTCCTACGAGCAGTACTTC. It specifies CASSLSGQGLSYEQYF.